One and the same sample provided the 3 T cell receptor beta chains below, sequenced in a study of PD-1 blockade in classical Hodgkin lymphoma. The method was immunoSEQ multiplex PCR; TCRdb's version includes in-frame clones alone and lacks a portion of them. The sample yields 25,000 to 35,000 clones, 65% to 90% seen once. Each patient's relapse followed autologous stem cell transplantation, and brentuximab vedotin exposure varied. The study purified CD4+ T cells from thawed PBMCs using magnetic negative selection. The source was CD4+ T cells from blood, collected at baseline. Every receptor here comes from a human donor with classical Hodgkin lymphoma.

Only one count was recorded for this clone. The chain links TRBV19 to TRBJ2-3; 8 positions agree with TRBD1. Germline CDR1 reads LNHDA; CDR2 reads SQIVND (reference sequence). J was trimmed by 6 bases and V by 6 bases; bases with no gene match: 5. The CDR3 has 13 residues. CDR3: CASSAGGWDTQYF. CDR3 in DNA: TGTGCCAGTAGCGCAGGGGGCTGGGATACGCAGTATTTT.

The chain uses TRBV7-2 and TRBJ2-1; tentatively, D is TRBD1 (6 bases). Trimming shortened V by 1 base and J by 1 base, and 8 bases separated the two germline ends. Per the germline V gene, CDR1 is SGHTA and CDR2 is FQGNSA. This CDR3 is built from 15 residues. CDR3 residues: CASSLGGPSYNEQFF. The CDR3 nucleotides are TGTGCCAGCAGCTTAGGGGGGCCTTCCTACAATGAGCAGTTCTTC.

This chain connects TRBV2 to TRBJ1-5, with 7 bases matching TRBD1. Germline V lookup: CDR1 SNHLY, CDR2 FYNNEI. J was trimmed by 1 base and V by 6 bases; bases with no gene match: 3. CDR3 length equals 14 residues. In DNA, the CDR3 is TGTGCCAGCAGGACAGGGCCCAGCAATCAGCCCCAGCATTTT. It codes for CASRTGPSNQPQHF.